This entry describes one TCR beta chain. Its antigen is undetermined. This CDR3 is 15 amino acids long. From germline, CDR1 is SEHNR and CDR2 FQNEAQ (reference sequence). Trimming shortened V by 4 bases and J by 0 bases, and 10 bases separated the two germline ends. These data originate in a study of brain T cells in children with intractable seizures. Sequencing was performed with immunoSEQ multiplex PCR; in TCRdb, only in-frame clones are kept and a portion is missing. Altogether a few hundred thousand clones are present, over 90% being singletons, with the ten largest covering 4.5% to 7%. Points from the study as a whole: Clones missing pre-surgery may reflect undersampling of that blood sample.

As to time point: blood from clinic visit 5 months post-surgery; TSC patient then seizure free. The sample here was peripheral blood, taken less than 6 months after surgery. This clonotype was sampled from a boy less than two years old with tuberous sclerosis and intractable seizures. The chain recombines TRBV7-9 with TRBJ2-1; D not resolved. The CDR3 sequence: CASSSPASSYNEQFF. The CDR3 DNA reads as TGTGCCAGCAGCTCCCCGGCGAGCTCCTACAATGAGCAGTTCTTC.